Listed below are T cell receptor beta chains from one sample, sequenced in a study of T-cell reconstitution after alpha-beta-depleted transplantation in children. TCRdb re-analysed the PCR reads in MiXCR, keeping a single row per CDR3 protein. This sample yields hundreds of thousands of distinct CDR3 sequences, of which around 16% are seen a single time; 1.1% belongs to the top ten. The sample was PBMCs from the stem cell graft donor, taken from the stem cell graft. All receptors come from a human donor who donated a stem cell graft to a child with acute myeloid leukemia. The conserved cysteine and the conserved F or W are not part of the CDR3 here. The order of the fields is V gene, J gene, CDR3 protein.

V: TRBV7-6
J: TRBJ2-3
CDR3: ASSLARSPGSTDTQY

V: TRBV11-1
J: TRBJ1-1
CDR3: ASSLADRDWVVSTEAF

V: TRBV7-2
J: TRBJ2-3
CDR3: ASSLARSGGDTQY

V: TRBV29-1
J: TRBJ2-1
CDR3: SVVGTGVYNEQF

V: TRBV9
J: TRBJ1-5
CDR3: ASSPYGRREEPQH

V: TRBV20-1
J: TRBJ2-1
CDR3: SARDVAGGYNEQF

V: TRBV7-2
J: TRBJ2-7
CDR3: ASSLTSGGPD

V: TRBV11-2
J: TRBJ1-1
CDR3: ASSLEIAWEGPDTEAF

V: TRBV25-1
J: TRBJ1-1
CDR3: ASSDIFEAF

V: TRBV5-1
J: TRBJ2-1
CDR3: ASTQEPRNEQF

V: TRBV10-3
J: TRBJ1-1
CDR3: AMRGTGLTEAF

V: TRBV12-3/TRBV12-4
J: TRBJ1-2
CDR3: ASALKAQGYGYT